Included here is one T cell receptor (beta chain) sequence, with context. The CDR3 sequence is 15 residues long. Trimming left V 5 bases short and J 3 bases short, with 13 bases between. From germline, CDR1 is LNHDA and CDR2 SQIVND (reference sequence). The data belong to a study of blood T cell repertoires in COVID-19. As for the study in general: Material from acute and convalescent COVID-19 was sourced from the United States, Italy and Spain. Nucleic acid was either cDNA or gDNA, and it came from T cells, B-cell-depleted T cells, or PBMCs.

Sequencing used immunoSEQ multiplex PCR; TCRdb keeps in-frame clones, though not all of them. This table holds 140,000 to 150,000 clones, almost 90% found once. This TCR was sampled from a human donor in a cohort sampled during active COVID-19. This chain links TRBV19 with TRBJ2-2, with no clear D. The sequencing sample was made of peripheral blood. The CDR3 spells CASSAAVLYTGELFF. The CDR3 DNA reads as TGTGCCAGTAGTGCCGCGGTCCTATACACCGGGGAGCTGTTTTTT.